The 8 T cell receptor beta chains listed next were all sequenced from one sample in a study of cytomegalovirus exposure and HLA in healthy donors (dated by TCRdb to 2016 to 2017). Library prep was done by the immunoSEQ multiplex PCR assay. Entries here come from immuneACCESS through TCRdb and include only in-frame sequences with V and J called. Some clones fail to appear in such tables; in the studies checked, an unresolved V gene covers under half of the shortfall, and the cause of the remainder is unknown. The table for this sample lists some 210,000 clones; around four fifths of them were counted only once. The ten largest clones capture roughly 5.7% of the sample. Sequenced material: PBMCs. The source is a woman aged 18-30 years in good health and CMV-seronegative.

DNA of the CDR3: TGTGCCAGCAGCTTAGTAAGGGGACTAGCGGGAGAGGGGGCAGATACGCAGTATTTT. Translated: CASSLVRGLAGEGADTQYF. The gene calls are TRBV7-8 and TRBJ2-3, with 14 bases lining up with TRBD2. The trim removed 1 base at V and 4 bases at J, leaving 10 bases unmatched. CDR1 is SGHVS and CDR2 is FQNEAQ in the germline V gene. This CDR3 is 19 amino acids long.

This clone showed up just once. The chain uses TRBV6-1 and TRBJ1-4; D is uncertain. The CDR3 is made up of 12 amino acids. The germline gives CDR1 MNHNS, CDR2 SASEGT. Trimming took off 7 bases at V and 7 bases at J, with 10 bases between the two ends. The CDR3 sequence is CASTGVGEKLFF. CDR3 nucleotide sequence: TGTGCCAGCACCGGGGTCGGTGAAAAACTGTTTTTT.

V usage is TRBV6-5 and J usage is TRBJ1-2; TRBD1 agrees at 12 bases. The CDR3 sequence is 15 residues long. Trimming removed 5 bases from V and 7 bases from J; junction bases left unmatched: 8. CDR1 MNHEY and CDR2 SVGAGI come from the germline V gene. Here the CDR3 reads CASSPRPGQGAGYTF. For the CDR3, the DNA is TGTGCCAGCAGTCCAAGGCCGGGACAGGGGGCTGGCTACACCTTC.

The chain employs TRBV6-5 and TRBJ1-2, with 7 bases lining up with TRBD1. Unmatched junction bases numbered 12, after V lost 6 bases and J lost 8 bases. The length of the CDR3 is 14 residues. Germline V gene data show CDR1 as MNHEY and CDR2 as SVGAGI. The CDR3 bases are TGTGCCAGCAGCCCCCGGGACAGACTAAGGGGCTACACCTTC. Translated, it gives CASSPRDRLRGYTF.

The V gene is TRBV2, the J gene TRBJ1-4; D unclear. CDR1 and CDR2 (germline): SNHLY, FYNNEI. V was cut by 10 bases and J by 2 bases, with 14 bases left in between. The CDR3 runs to 14 residues. The CDR3 nucleotides read TGTGCCACAGCCTTCGTGATGACTAATGAAAAACTGTTTTTT. Residues: CATAFVMTNEKLFF.

The chain couples TRBV4-2 to TRBJ2-7; 11 bases map to TRBD2. Trimming took 1 base from V and 6 from J; bases not matched to a gene: 14. The CDR3 sequence is 18 residues long. Germline lookup yields CDR1 LGHNA and CDR2 YNFKEQ. The CDR3 protein is CASSQAELAGDVSFEQYF. The CDR3 DNA sequence: TGTGCCAGCAGCCAAGCTGAACTAGCGGGAGACGTTTCTTTCGAGCAGTACTTC.

Here the CDR3 reads CASSGEGPWGETQYF. The CDR3 DNA reads as TGTGCCAGCAGTGGGGAGGGCCCCTGGGGGGAGACCCAGTACTTC. This chain links TRBV2 with TRBJ2-5; TRBD2 agrees at 7 bases. The CDR3 is 15 residues long. CDR1 and CDR2 (germline): SNHLY, FYNNEI. V lost 4 bases and J lost 5; bases outside the gene matches: 10.

V and J are TRBV5-1 and TRBJ2-3; 7 bases match TRBD2. The CDR3 has 15 residues. CDR1 and CDR2 (germline): SGHRS, YFSETQ. The trim removed 0 bases at V and 2 bases at J, leaving 3 bases unmatched. CDR3 region: CASSLGLAATDTQYF. CDR3 in DNA: TGCGCCAGCAGCTTGGGTCTAGCGGCCACAGATACGCAGTATTTT.